Described below is a single TCR beta chain sequence and its context. This sample was taken from a study of T cell changes during pregnancy in multiple sclerosis. The germline V gene encodes CDR1 SGHVS and CDR2 FQNEAQ. Trimming took 2 bases from V and 0 from J, leaving 10 bases between them. CDR3 size: 15 residues. TCRdb's copy holds only in-frame clones and misses some; the assay was immunoSEQ multiplex PCR. The sample has about 46,000 clones; roughly nine tenths are singletons. This sequence was found in a female donor in good health, enrolled as a control in a pregnancy study. The V call is TRBV7-8, the J call TRBJ2-5; TRBD2 might be the D (6 bases). The sequenced sample was CD4+ T cells from peripheral blood mononuclear cells, obtained in the second trimester of pregnancy. The CDR3 here is CASSLYWEDQETQYF. In nucleotides, the CDR3 is TGTGCCAGCAGCTTATATTGGGAGGACCAAGAGACCCAGTACTTC.